Sequencing of this T cell receptor (beta chain) was carried out in a study of blood T cell repertoires in COVID-19. At the level of the study: The study drew acute and convalescent COVID-19 samples from the United States, Italy and Spain. PBMCs, B-cell-depleted T cells, or T cells were the source of the cDNA or gDNA that made up the material.

Using immunoSEQ multiplex PCR, the repertoire was profiled, and TCRdb retains in-frame clones only, with some absent. The table includes around 57,000 clones, 88% detected once. The germline V gene encodes CDR1 SGHRS and CDR2 YFSETQ. The junction had 3 bases not matched to a gene; V was cut back by 0 bases and J by 8 bases. The CDR3 has 13 amino acids. This chain uses TRBV5-1 with TRBJ1-2; TRBD1 agrees at 8 bases. Sample: peripheral blood. The sequence came from a human donor in a cohort sampled during active COVID-19. The CDR3: CASSLDDRGGYTF. The DNA of the CDR3 is TGCGCCAGCAGCTTGGATGACAGGGGAGGCTACACCTTC.